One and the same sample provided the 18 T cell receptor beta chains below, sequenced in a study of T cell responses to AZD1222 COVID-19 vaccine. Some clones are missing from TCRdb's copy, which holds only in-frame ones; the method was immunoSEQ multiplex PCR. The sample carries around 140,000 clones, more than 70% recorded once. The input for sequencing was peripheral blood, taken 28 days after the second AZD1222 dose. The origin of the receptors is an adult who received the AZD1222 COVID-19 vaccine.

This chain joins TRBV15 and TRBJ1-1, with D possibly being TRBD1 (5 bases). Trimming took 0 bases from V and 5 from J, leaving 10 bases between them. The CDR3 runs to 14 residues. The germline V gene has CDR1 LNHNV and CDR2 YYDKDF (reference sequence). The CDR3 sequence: CATSRDGGRTEAFF. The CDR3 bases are TGTGCCACCAGCAGAGATGGGGGAAGGACTGAAGCTTTCTTT. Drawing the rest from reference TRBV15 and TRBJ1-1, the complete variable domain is DAMVIQNPRYQVTQFGKPVTLSCSQTLNHNVMYWYQQKSSQAPKLLFHYYDKDFNNEADTPDNFQSRRPNTSFCFLDIRSPGLGDTAMYLCATSRDGGRTEAFFGQGTRLTVV.

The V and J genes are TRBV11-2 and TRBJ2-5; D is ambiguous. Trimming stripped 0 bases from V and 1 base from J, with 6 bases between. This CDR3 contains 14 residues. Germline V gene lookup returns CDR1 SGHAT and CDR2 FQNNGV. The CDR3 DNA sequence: TGTGCCAGCAGCTTAGATTACAGCCAAGAGACCCAGTACTTC. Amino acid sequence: CASSLDYSQETQYF.

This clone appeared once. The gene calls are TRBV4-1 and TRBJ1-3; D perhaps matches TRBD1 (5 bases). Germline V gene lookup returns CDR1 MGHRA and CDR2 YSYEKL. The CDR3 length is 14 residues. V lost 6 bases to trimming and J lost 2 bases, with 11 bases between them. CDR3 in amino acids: CASRDQGPGNTIYF. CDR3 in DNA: TGCGCCAGCAGGGACCAGGGCCCTGGAAACACCATATATTTT.

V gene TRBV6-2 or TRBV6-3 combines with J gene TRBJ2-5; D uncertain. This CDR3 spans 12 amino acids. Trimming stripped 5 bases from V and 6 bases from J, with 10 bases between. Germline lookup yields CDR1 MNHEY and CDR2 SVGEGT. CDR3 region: CASSDPIQTQYF. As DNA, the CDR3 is TGTGCCAGCAGTGATCCTATTCAGACCCAGTACTTC.

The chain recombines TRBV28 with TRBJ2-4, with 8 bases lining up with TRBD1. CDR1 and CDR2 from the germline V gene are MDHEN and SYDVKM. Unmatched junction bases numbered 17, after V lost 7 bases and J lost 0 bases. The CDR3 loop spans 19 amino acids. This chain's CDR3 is CASNDRGRFIQLAKNIQYF. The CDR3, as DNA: TGTGCCAGCAATGACAGGGGAAGATTTATTCAGTTAGCCAAAAACATTCAGTACTTC.

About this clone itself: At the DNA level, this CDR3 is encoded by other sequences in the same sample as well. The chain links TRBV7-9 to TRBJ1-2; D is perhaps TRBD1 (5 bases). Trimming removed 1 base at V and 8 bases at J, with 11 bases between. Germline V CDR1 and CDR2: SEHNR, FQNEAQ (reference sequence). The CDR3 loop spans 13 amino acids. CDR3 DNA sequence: TGTGCCAGCAGCTTAGGAGGGGCCGGCGGCTACACCTTC. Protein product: CASSLGGAGGYTF.

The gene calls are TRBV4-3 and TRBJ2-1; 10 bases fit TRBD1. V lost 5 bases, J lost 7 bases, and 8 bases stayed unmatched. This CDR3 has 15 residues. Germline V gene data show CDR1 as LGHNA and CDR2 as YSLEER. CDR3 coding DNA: TGCGCCAGCAGCAGGCCCGAGGACAGGGGGAATGAGCAGTTCTTC. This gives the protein CASSRPEDRGNEQFF.

The CDR3 nucleotides are TGTGCCAGCAGCCCCGGGACAGCGAATCAGCCCCAGCATTTT. Its protein is CASSPGTANQPQHF. V gene TRBV7-9 combines with J gene TRBJ1-5, with 7 bases matching TRBD1. The CDR3 extends over 14 amino acids. V gave up 5 bases and J gave up 4 bases; unmatched junction bases: 5. CDR1 SEHNR and CDR2 FQNEAQ come from the germline V gene (reference sequence). The full variable domain, its missing parts supplied by reference TRBV7-9 and TRBJ1-5, is DTGVSQNPRHKITKRGQNVTFRCDPISEHNRLYWYRQTLGQGPEFLTYFQNEAQLEKSRLLSDRFSAERPKGSFSTLEIQRTEQGDSAMYLCASSPGTANQPQHFGDGTRLSIL.

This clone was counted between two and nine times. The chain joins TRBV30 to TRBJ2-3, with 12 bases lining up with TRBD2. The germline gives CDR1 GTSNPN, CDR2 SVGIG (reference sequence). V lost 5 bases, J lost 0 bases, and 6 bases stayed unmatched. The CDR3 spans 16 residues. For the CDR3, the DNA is TGTGCCTGGTCACTAGCGGGAGGCTTTAGCACAGATACGCAGTATTTT. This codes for CAWSLAGGFSTDTQYF.

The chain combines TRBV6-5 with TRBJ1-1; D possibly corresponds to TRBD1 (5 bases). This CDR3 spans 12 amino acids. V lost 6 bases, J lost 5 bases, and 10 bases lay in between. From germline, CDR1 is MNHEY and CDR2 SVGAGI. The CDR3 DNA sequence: TGTGCCAGCAGAACACAGGTTACTGAAGCTTTCTTT. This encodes CASRTQVTEAFF.

The CDR3 loop is CASSPMWVASTDTQYF. The CDR3 coding sequence is TGCGCCAGCAGCCCCATGTGGGTGGCTAGCACAGATACGCAGTATTTT. J is TRBJ2-3 and V is TRBV4-1; D gene uncertain. Germline assignment: CDR1 MGHRA and CDR2 YSYEKL. The CDR3 extends over 16 amino acids. Trimming pared 4 bases from V and 0 bases from J, leaving 14 bases between.

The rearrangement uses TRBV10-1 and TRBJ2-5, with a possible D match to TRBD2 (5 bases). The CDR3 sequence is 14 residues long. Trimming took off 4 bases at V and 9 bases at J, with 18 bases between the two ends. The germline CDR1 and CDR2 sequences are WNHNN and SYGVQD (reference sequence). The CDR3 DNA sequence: TGCGCCAGCAGTGCGCGGGTCGGGCTGGGGTCCCAGTACTTC. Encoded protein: CASSARVGLGSQYF.

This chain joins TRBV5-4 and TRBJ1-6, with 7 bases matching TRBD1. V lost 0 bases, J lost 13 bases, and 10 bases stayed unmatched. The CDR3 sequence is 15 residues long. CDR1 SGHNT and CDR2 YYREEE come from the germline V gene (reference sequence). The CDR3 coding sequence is TGTGCCAGCAGCTTGGACCCTCGACAGGGAGCGCCCCTCCACTTT. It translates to CASSLDPRQGAPLHF.

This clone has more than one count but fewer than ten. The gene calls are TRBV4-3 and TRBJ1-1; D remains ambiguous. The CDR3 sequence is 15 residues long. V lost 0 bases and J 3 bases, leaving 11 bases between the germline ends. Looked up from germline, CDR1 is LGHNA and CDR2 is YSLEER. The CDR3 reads CASSQEFQLYTEAFF. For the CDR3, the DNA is TGCGCCAGCAGCCAAGAATTTCAGCTTTACACTGAAGCTTTCTTT.

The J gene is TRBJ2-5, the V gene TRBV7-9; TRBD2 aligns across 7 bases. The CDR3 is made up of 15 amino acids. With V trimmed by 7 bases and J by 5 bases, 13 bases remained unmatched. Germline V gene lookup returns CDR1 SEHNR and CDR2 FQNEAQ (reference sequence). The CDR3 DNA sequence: TGTGCCAGCAATCTCTTGGCCGTGGGGGGGGAGACCCAGTACTTC. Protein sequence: CASNLLAVGGETQYF.

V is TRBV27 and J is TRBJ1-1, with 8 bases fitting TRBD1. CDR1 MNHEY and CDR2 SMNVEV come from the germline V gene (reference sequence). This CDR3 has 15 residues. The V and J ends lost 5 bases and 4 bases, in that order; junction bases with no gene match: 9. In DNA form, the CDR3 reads TGTGCCAGCAGTATACGACAGGGGTCGGGCACTGAAGCTTTCTTT. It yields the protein CASSIRQGSGTEAFF.

The CDR3 here is CASSARQANSYNSPLHF. The CDR3, as DNA: TGTGCCAGCAGTGCCCGACAGGCCAACTCCTATAATTCACCCCTCCACTTT. The rearrangement uses TRBV6-1 and TRBJ1-6, with TRBD1 as a possible D gene (6 bases). The CDR3 sequence is 17 residues long. The germline CDR1 and CDR2 sequences are MNHNS and SASEGT. Trimming shortened V by 4 bases and J by 0 bases, and 13 bases separated the two germline ends.

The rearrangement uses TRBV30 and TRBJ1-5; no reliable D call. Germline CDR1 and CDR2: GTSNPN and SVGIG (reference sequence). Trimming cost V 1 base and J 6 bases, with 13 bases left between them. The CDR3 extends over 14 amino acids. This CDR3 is CAWSGTVESQPQHF. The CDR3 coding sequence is TGTGCCTGGAGTGGAACAGTCGAGAGTCAGCCCCAGCATTTT.